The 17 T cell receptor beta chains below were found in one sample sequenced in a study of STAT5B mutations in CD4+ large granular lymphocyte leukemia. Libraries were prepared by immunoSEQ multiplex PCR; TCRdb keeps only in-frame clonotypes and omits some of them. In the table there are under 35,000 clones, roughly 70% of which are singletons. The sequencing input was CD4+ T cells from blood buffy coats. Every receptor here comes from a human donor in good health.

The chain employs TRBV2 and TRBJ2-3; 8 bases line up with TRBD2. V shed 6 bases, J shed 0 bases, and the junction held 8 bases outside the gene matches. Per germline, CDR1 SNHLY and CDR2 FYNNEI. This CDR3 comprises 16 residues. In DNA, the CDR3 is TGTGCCAGCAGCGCTTTAGCGGGGTTTAGCACAGATACGCAGTATTTT. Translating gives CASSALAGFSTDTQYF.

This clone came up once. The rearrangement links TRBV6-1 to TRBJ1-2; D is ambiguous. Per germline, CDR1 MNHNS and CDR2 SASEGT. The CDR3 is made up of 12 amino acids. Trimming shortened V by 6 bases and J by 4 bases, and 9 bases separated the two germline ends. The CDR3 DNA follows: TGTGCCAGCAGGGAACGGATCTATGGCTACACCTTC. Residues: CASRERIYGYTF.

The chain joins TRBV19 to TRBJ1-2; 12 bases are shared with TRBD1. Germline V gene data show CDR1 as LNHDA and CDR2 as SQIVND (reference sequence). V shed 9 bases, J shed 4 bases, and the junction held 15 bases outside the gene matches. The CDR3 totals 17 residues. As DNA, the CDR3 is TGTGCCAGCATAGGATCTGGGACAGGGGGCATCGGCTATGGCTACACCTTC. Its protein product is CASIGSGTGGIGYGYTF.

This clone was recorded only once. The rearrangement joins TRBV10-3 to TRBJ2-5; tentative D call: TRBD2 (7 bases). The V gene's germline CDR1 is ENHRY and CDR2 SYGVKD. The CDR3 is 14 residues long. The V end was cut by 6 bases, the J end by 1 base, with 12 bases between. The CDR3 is CAIREGGVQETQYF. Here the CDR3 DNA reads TGTGCCATCAGAGAGGGGGGGGTCCAAGAGACCCAGTACTTC.

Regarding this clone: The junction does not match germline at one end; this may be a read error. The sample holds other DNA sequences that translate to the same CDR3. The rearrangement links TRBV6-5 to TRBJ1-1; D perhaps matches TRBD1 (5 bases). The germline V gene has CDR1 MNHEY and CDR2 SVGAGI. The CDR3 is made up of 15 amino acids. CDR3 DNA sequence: TGCGCCACCTCACGGGTGTGGGGGAGGGGCACTGAAGCTTTCTTT. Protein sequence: CATSRVWGRGTEAFF.

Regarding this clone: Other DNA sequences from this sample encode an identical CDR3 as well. The CDR3: CASSVVEGDTQYF. The CDR3 DNA sequence: TGTGCCAGCAGCGTAGTAGAAGGGGATACGCAGTATTTT. This rearrangement joins TRBV9 to TRBJ2-3; D remains unclear. Between the trimmed V and J ends, which lost 0 bases and 6 bases, there was a span of 8 bases. In germline, CDR1 is SGDLS, CDR2 YYNGEE. The CDR3 is 13 amino acids.

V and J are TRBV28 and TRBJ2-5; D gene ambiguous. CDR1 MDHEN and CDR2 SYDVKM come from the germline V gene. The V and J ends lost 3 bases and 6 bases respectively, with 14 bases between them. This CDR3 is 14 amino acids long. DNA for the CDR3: TGTGCCAGCAGTTTGGCCAGAACCCGACAGACCCAGTACTTC. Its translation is CASSLARTRQTQYF.

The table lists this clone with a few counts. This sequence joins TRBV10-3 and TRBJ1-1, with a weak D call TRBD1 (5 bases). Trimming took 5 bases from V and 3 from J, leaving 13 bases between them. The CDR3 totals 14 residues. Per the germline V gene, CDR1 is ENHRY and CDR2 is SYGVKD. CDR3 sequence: CAISRGEGDTEAFF. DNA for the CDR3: TGTGCCATCAGTCGGGGGGAAGGAGACACTGAAGCTTTCTTT.

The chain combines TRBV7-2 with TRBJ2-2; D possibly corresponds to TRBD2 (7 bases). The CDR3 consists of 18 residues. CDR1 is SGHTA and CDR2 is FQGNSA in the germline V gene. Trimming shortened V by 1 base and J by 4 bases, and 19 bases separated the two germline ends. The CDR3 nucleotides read TGTGCCAGCAGCTTAGAGGGGGGGGGCTTGGGCCCCACCGGGGAGCTGTTTTTT. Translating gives CASSLEGGGLGPTGELFF.

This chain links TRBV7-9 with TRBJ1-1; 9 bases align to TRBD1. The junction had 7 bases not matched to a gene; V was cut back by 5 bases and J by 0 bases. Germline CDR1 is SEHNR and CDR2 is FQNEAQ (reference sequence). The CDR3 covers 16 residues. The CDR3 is CASSTRTGVMNTEAFF. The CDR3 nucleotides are TGTGCCAGCAGCACTCGGACAGGGGTGATGAACACTGAAGCTTTCTTT.

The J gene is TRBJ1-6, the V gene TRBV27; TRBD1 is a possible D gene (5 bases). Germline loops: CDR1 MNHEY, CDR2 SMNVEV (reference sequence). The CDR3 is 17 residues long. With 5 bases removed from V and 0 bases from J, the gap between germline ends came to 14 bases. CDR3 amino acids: CASSPGLLSSYNSPLHF. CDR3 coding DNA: TGTGCCAGCAGTCCGGGACTTCTAAGCTCCTATAATTCACCCCTCCACTTT.

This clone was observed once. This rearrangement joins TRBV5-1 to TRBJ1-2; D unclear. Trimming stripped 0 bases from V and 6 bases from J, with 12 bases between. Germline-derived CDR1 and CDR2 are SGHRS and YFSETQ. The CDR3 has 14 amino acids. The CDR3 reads CASSLGVGLDGYTF. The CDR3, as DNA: TGCGCCAGCAGCTTGGGGGTGGGCTTGGATGGCTACACCTTC.

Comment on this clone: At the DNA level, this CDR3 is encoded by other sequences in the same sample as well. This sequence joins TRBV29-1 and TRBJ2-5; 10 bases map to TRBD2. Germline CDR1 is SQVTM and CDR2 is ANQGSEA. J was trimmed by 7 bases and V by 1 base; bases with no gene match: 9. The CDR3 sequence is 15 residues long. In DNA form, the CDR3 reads TGCAGCGTTGAAGGGTTAGCGGGGGGTCAGGGGACCCAGTACTTC. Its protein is CSVEGLAGGQGTQYF.

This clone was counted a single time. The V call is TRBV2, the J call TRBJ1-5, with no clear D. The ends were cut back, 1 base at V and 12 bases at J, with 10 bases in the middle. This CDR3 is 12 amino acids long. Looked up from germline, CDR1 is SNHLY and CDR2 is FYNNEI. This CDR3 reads CASSEGRTSQHF. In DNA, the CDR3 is TGTGCCAGCAGTGAAGGGAGGACCAGCCAGCATTTT.

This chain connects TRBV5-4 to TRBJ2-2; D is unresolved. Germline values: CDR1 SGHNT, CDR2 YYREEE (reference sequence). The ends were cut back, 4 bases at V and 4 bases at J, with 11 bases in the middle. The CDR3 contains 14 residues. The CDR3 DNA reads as TGTGCCAGCAGCCAGTCTCAGGTCACCGGGGAGCTGTTTTTT. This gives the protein CASSQSQVTGELFF.

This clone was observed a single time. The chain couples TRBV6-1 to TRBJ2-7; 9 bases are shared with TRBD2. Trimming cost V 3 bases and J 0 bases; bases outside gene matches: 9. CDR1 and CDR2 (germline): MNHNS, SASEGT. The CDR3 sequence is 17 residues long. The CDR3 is CASSDPRGRGASYEQYF. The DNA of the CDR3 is TGTGCCAGCAGTGACCCCCGCGGGAGGGGGGCCTCCTACGAGCAGTACTTC.

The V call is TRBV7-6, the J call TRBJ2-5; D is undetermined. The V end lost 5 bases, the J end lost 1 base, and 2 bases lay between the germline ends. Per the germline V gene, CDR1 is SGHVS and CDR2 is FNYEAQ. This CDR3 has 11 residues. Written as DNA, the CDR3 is TGTGCCAGCAGCCCCCAAGAGACCCAGTACTTC. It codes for CASSPQETQYF. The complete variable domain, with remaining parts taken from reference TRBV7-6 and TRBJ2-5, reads GAGVSQSPRYKVTKRGQDVALRCDPISGHVSLYWYRQALGQGPEFLTYFNYEAQQDKSGLPNDRFSAERPEGSISTLTIQRTEQRDSAMYRCASSPQETQYFGPGTRLLVL.